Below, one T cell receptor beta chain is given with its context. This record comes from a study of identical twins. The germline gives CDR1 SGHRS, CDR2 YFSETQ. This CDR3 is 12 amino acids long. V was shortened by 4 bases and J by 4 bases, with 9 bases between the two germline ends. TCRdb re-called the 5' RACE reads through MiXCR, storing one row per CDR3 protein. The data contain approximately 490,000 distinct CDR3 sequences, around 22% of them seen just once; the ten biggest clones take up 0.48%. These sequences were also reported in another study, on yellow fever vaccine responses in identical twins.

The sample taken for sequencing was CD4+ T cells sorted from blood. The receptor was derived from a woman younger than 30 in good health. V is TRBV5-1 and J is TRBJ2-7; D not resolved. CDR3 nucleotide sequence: TGCGCCAGCAGCGGATCTGCATACGAGCAGTACTTC. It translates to CASSGSAYEQYF.